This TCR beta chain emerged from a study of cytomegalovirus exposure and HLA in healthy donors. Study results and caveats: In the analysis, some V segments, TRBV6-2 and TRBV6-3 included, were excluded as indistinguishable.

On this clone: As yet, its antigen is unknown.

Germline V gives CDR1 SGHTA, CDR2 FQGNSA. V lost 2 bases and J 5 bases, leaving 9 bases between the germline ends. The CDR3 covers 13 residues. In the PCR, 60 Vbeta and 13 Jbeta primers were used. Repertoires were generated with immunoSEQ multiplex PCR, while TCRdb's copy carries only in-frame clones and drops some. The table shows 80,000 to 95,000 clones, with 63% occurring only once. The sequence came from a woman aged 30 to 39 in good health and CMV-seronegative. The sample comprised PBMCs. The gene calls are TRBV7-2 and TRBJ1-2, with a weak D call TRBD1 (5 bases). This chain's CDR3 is CASSLSQAYGYTF. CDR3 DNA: TGTGCCAGCAGCTTATCACAGGCTTATGGCTACACCTTC.